The 30 T cell receptor beta chains given below trace back to one sample, sequenced in a study of T cell responses to AZD1222 COVID-19 vaccine. Sequencing used immunoSEQ multiplex PCR; TCRdb keeps in-frame clones, though not all of them. The sample includes some 200,000 clones, 80% to 95% of them seen just once. The sequences come from peripheral blood, collected 28 days after the second AZD1222 dose. These TCRs come from an adult who received the AZD1222 COVID-19 vaccine.

The CDR3 DNA sequence: TGCGCCAGCAGCCAATTGCCAGGGGTGAGGAATGGAGATACGCAGTATTTT. Residues: CASSQLPGVRNGDTQYF. The chain uses TRBV5-1 and TRBJ2-3; D is possibly TRBD1 (6 bases). Trimming removed 4 bases at V and 5 bases at J, with 23 bases between. CDR1 SGHRS and CDR2 YFSETQ come from the germline V gene. This CDR3 region has 17 residues.

This sequence joins TRBV2 and TRBJ2-6, with TRBD1 identical over 11 bases. V lost 8 bases to trimming and J lost 2 bases; unmatched junction nucleotides: 11. Per germline, CDR1 SNHLY and CDR2 FYNNEI. The CDR3 sequence is 18 residues long. The CDR3 region is CASLRDRGKSAGANVLTF. For the CDR3, the DNA is TGTGCCAGCCTGAGGGACAGGGGGAAATCGGCTGGGGCCAACGTCCTGACTTTC.

The chain is built from TRBV6-6 and TRBJ2-4, with TRBD2 matching 12 bases. From germline, CDR1 is MNHNY and CDR2 SVGAGI (reference sequence). J gave up 0 bases and V 4 bases, and 1 base lay outside the gene matches. The CDR3 runs to 16 residues. The CDR3 protein is CASSSGLAGAKNIQYF. DNA of the CDR3: TGTGCCAGCAGTTCGGGACTAGCGGGAGCCAAAAACATTCAGTACTTC.

This clone occurred a few times. The V gene is TRBV5-5, the J gene TRBJ1-1; tentatively, D is TRBD1 (5 bases). Trimming shortened V by 4 bases and J by 4 bases, and 14 bases separated the two germline ends. This CDR3 region has 14 residues. Germline lookup yields CDR1 SGHKS and CDR2 YYEKEE (reference sequence). The CDR3 loop is CASSPAWGSTEAFF. DNA for the CDR3: TGTGCCAGCAGCCCGGCATGGGGGTCCACTGAAGCTTTCTTT. Full variable domain (remainder filled in from reference TRBV5-5 and TRBJ1-1): DAGVTQSPTHLIKTRGQQVTLRCSPISGHKSVSWYQQVLGQGPQFIFQYYEKEERGRGNFPDRFSARQFPNYSSELNVNALLLGDSALYLCASSPAWGSTEAFFGQGTRLTVV.

The chain combines TRBV2 with TRBJ2-7; possible D gene TRBD2, 6 bases. Germline V gives CDR1 SNHLY, CDR2 FYNNEI. This CDR3 is built from 12 residues. DNA of the CDR3: TGTGCGTGTTCTGAGATACTAGCTGAGCAGTACTTC. Translation gives CACSEILAEQYF.

The chain combines TRBV6-5 with TRBJ1-1, with a weak D call TRBD1 (5 bases). Trimming shortened V by 10 bases and J by 3 bases, and 15 bases separated the two germline ends. There are 13 residues in the CDR3. Germline CDR1 MNHEY, CDR2 SVGAGI. DNA for the CDR3: TGTGCCACCGCCAGGGCGGTTTACACTGAAGCTTTCTTT. This codes for CATARAVYTEAFF.

The V call is TRBV6-5, the J call TRBJ1-5; tentatively, D is TRBD1 (5 bases). Trimming took 6 bases from V and 7 from J, leaving 19 bases between them. The CDR3 contains 15 residues. Germline values: CDR1 MNHEY, CDR2 SVGAGI. The CDR3 is CASSRTPSGGQPQHF. The DNA for the CDR3 is TGTGCCAGCAGCCGGACACCCTCGGGAGGGCAGCCCCAGCATTTT.

The chain uses TRBV28 and TRBJ1-4; D gene unclear. Trimming left V 6 bases short and J 0 bases short, with 8 bases between. Germline CDR1 and CDR2: MDHEN and SYDVKM. This CDR3 comprises 14 residues. The CDR3 sequence: CASRDYATNEKLFF. In DNA form, the CDR3 reads TGTGCCAGCAGGGACTATGCAACTAATGAAAAACTGTTTTTT. Full variable domain (rest looked up from reference TRBV28 and TRBJ1-4): DVKVTQSSRYLVKRTGEKVFLECVQDMDHENMFWYRQDPGLGLRLIYFSYDVKMKEKGDIPEGYSVSREKKERFSLILESASTNQTSMYLCASRDYATNEKLFFGSGTQLSVL.

The rearrangement links TRBV21-1 to TRBJ1-5; the D call in the table, TRBD1, was not verified against the DNA. TRBV21-1 is reported as a pseudogene. CDR3 length: 14 residues. The CDR3 protein is CASTPRGNYQPQHF. The CDR3 DNA follows: TGTGCCAGCACCCCCAGGGGGAACTATCAGCCCCAGCATTTT.

V usage is TRBV11-2 and J usage is TRBJ2-2; maybe TRBD1 (5 bases). Germline-derived CDR1 and CDR2 are SGHAT and FQNNGV. The CDR3 loop spans 14 amino acids. Trimming left V 5 bases short and J 6 bases short, with 13 bases between. For the CDR3, the DNA is TGTGCCAGCAGCCCCGCCGAAGGGGCCGGGGAGCTGTTTTTT. Translating it yields CASSPAEGAGELFF.

The CDR3 DNA reads TGTGCCAGTAGTCTTATCTCGGGCGAGGGCAATGAGCAGTTCTTC. Residues: CASSLISGEGNEQFF. The V and J genes are TRBV19 and TRBJ2-1, with D possibly matching TRBD2 (5 bases). The CDR3 sequence is 15 residues long. Trimming removed 5 bases at V and 6 bases at J, with 17 bases between. Germline CDR1 is LNHDA and CDR2 is SQIVND (reference sequence).

The chain combines TRBV28 with TRBJ1-1; no firm D call. Germline CDR1 MDHEN, CDR2 SYDVKM. The V and J ends lost 7 bases and 0 bases respectively, with 15 bases between them. The CDR3 is 15 residues long. The DNA for the CDR3 is TGTGCCAGCAATCGCAATGGTGGCGTGAACACTGAAGCTTTCTTT. Protein sequence: CASNRNGGVNTEAFF.

The J gene is TRBJ2-4, the V gene TRBV2; TRBD2 matches 13 bases. The CDR3 runs to 20 residues. CDR1 SNHLY and CDR2 FYNNEI come from the germline V gene. The J segment lost 3 bases and the V segment lost 3 bases, leaving 14 bases of the junction unmatched. CDR3 DNA: TGTGCCAGCAGTGACGTGACTAGCGGGAGGCCGGCTAAAGTCAAAAACATTCAGTACTTC. Translating it yields CASSDVTSGRPAKVKNIQYF.

CDR3 sequence reads: CASSLDRPGNTGELFF. The DNA for the CDR3 is TGTGCCAGCAGCTTAGATCGGCCCGGGAACACCGGGGAGCTGTTTTTT. The V call is TRBV7-9, the J call TRBJ2-2; D not resolved. The CDR3 contains 16 residues. Germline lookup yields CDR1 SEHNR and CDR2 FQNEAQ (reference sequence). V dropped 1 base and J dropped 1 base, with 10 bases sitting between them. Together with reference TRBV7-9 and TRBJ2-2, the CDR3 gives the full variable domain: DTGVSQNPRHKITKRGQNVTFRCDPISEHNRLYWYRQTLGQGPEFLTYFQNEAQLEKSRLLSDRFSAERPKGSFSTLEIQRTEQGDSAMYLCASSLDRPGNTGELFFGEGSRLTVL.

This chain joins TRBV29-1 and TRBJ1-1, with D perhaps TRBD1 (5 bases). Germline V CDR1 and CDR2: SQVTM, ANQGSEA. The CDR3 length is 13 residues. The V and J ends lost 2 bases and 3 bases respectively, with 10 bases between them. CDR3 in amino acids: CSVERGGDTEAFF. The CDR3 nucleotides are TGCAGCGTTGAAAGGGGAGGCGACACTGAAGCTTTCTTT.

The J gene is TRBJ2-1, the V gene TRBV3-1 (or the pseudogene TRBV3-2); a weak D match, TRBD2 (5 bases). Trimming shortened V by 5 bases and J by 6 bases, and 11 bases separated the two germline ends. The germline gives CDR1 LGHDT, CDR2 YNNKEL (reference sequence). This CDR3 is built from 13 residues. This CDR3 reads CASSGAGGNEQFF. In DNA, the CDR3 is TGTGCCAGCAGCGGAGCAGGAGGCAATGAGCAGTTCTTC.

V and J are TRBV25-1 and TRBJ1-1; 7 positions agree with TRBD1. The junction had 7 bases not matched to a gene; V was cut back by 10 bases and J by 2 bases. The CDR3 covers 13 residues. Germline values: CDR1 MGHDK, CDR2 SYGVNS. CDR3 loop: CATSYRGNTEAFF. CDR3 coding DNA: TGTGCCACGTCGTACAGGGGTAACACTGAAGCTTTCTTT.

The chain recombines TRBV4-1 with TRBJ1-2; D may be TRBD1 (5 bases). CDR1 is MGHRA and CDR2 is YSYEKL in the germline V gene. The CDR3 covers 19 residues. V dropped 4 bases and J dropped 2 bases, with 26 bases sitting between them. Here the CDR3 DNA reads TGCGCCAGCAGCCCCAGACAGACCCTACAATTATCCGAAAACTATGGCTACACCTTC. Translation gives CASSPRQTLQLSENYGYTF.

V is TRBV11-2 and J is TRBJ2-3, with 11 bases fitting TRBD2. V trimming: 5 bases; J trimming: 4 bases; junction bases outside the gene matches: 5. Germline values: CDR1 SGHAT, CDR2 FQNNGV. The CDR3 spans 15 residues. The CDR3 region is CASSIGLAGADTQYF. As DNA, the CDR3 is TGTGCCAGCAGCATCGGACTAGCGGGCGCAGATACGCAGTATTTT.

This chain links TRBV6-6 with TRBJ2-5; D might be TRBD2 (6 bases). This CDR3 has 14 residues. With 6 bases removed from V and 4 bases from J, the gap between germline ends came to 15 bases. Looked up from germline, CDR1 is MNHNY and CDR2 is SVGAGI (reference sequence). This CDR3 is CASRRRGRPETQYF. The CDR3 region has the DNA TGTGCCAGCAGACGGAGGGGCAGGCCAGAGACCCAGTACTTC.

The rearrangement links TRBV27 to TRBJ2-7; a weak D match, TRBD1 (6 bases). The germline gives CDR1 MNHEY, CDR2 SMNVEV (reference sequence). CDR3 length: 14 amino acids. Trimming took off 3 bases at V and 1 base at J, with 10 bases between the two ends. The CDR3 protein is CASSLLGASYEQYF. DNA for the CDR3: TGTGCCAGCAGTTTGTTGGGGGCGTCCTACGAGCAGTACTTC.

The CDR3 region is CASSELASNQPQHF. CDR3 DNA: TGTGCCAGCAGTGAACTTGCAAGCAATCAGCCCCAGCATTTT. The rearrangement uses TRBV2 and TRBJ1-5; no clear D gene. The germline V and J ends were trimmed by 2 bases and 1 base, with 6 bases remaining between them. This CDR3 is built from 14 residues. In germline, CDR1 is SNHLY, CDR2 FYNNEI.

The chain joins TRBV21-1 to TRBJ2-7; the tabulated D call, TRBD1, remains unverified against the DNA. TRBV21-1 is classified as a pseudogene. The CDR3 is made up of 14 amino acids. CDR3 DNA: TGTGCCAGCTGTCTCCGGGACAGCGTTTCAGTGCAGTACTTC. Its translation: CASCLRDSVSVQYF.

The genes are TRBV5-4 and TRBJ2-6, with D unresolved. This CDR3 region has 14 residues. Germline CDR1 SGHNT, CDR2 YYREEE (reference sequence). Trimming shortened V by 4 bases and J by 3 bases, and 8 bases separated the two germline ends. The CDR3 DNA follows: TGTGCCAGCAGCCCGGAGATTGGGGCCAACGTCCTGACTTTC. Translated, it gives CASSPEIGANVLTF.

This sequence joins TRBV28 and TRBJ2-1; TRBD2 matches at 8 bases. Germline loops: CDR1 MDHEN, CDR2 SYDVKM. V lost 5 bases to trimming and J lost 8 bases; unmatched junction nucleotides: 20. The CDR3 is made up of 18 amino acids. The CDR3 DNA reads TGTGCCAGCAGTCCTAGTCCGGGACTAGGGGGTATGGGAGATGAGCAGTTCTTC. Amino acids: CASSPSPGLGGMGDEQFF.

The chain carries TRBV5-1 and TRBJ2-3; 8 bases fit TRBD2. The CDR3 extends over 19 amino acids. The germline V gene has CDR1 SGHRS and CDR2 YFSETQ. J was trimmed by 5 bases and V by 3 bases; bases with no gene match: 20. The CDR3 spells CASSSTSPVGGRIRDTQYF. The CDR3 nucleotides read TGCGCCAGCAGCTCCACGAGCCCCGTAGGCGGGAGGATTAGAGATACGCAGTATTTT.

The chain combines TRBV29-1 with TRBJ2-1; possibly TRBD1 for D (5 bases). Per the germline V gene, CDR1 is SQVTM and CDR2 is ANQGSEA. CDR3 size: 13 residues. V was pared by 8 bases and J by 3 bases, with 14 bases between. The CDR3 bases are TGCAGCATTGGTCAGGGCGTCTACAATGAGCAGTTCTTC. Protein: CSIGQGVYNEQFF.

The chain is built from TRBV19 and TRBJ2-2, with D unclear. The CDR3 is 14 amino acids. Germline V lookup: CDR1 LNHDA, CDR2 SQIVND (reference sequence). V was shortened by 4 bases and J by 1 base, with 7 bases between the two germline ends. CDR3 bases: TGTGCCAGTAGTAGAGACGGGAACACCGGGGAGCTGTTTTTT. Its translation: CASSRDGNTGELFF.

DNA of the CDR3: TGTGCCAGCAGCTTAGTAGGGACAGCTTACTTCAGCACAGATACGCAGTATTTT. The encoded protein is CASSLVGTAYFSTDTQYF. The chain employs TRBV11-3 and TRBJ2-3; 7 nucleotides match TRBD1. Germline-derived CDR1 and CDR2 are SGHNT and YENEEA. The junction had 10 bases not matched to a gene; V was cut back by 1 base and J by 0 bases. CDR3 length: 18 residues.

The chain joins TRBV6-1 to TRBJ1-4; 7 bases map to TRBD1. V lost 1 base and J lost 7; bases outside the gene matches: 3. The CDR3 contains 14 residues. The V gene's germline CDR1 is MNHNS and CDR2 SASEGT. Here the CDR3 reads CASSEGDSLEKLFF. The CDR3 nucleotides read TGTGCCAGCAGTGAAGGGGACAGCCTTGAAAAACTGTTTTTT.